A selection of T cell receptor beta chains follows, all from one sample in a study of blood T cell repertoires in COVID-19. TCRdb's table, derived via immunoSEQ multiplex PCR, lists solely in-frame clones and lacks some. The sample holds roughly 64,000 clones, under 90% seen once. Sequencing was done on a sample of peripheral blood. These receptors came from a man aged 50 to 60 with active COVID-19. The CDR3 runs from the conserved cysteine through the conserved F or W. Each record gives: clone size, J gene, D gene, V gene, CDR3 protein, CDR3 DNA. D genes are given only for firm matches. Clone size is shown for a subset of rows, as once, few, many or a class of expanded clone.

NA,TRBJ2-5,NA,TRBV9,CASSVGTSTETQYF,TGTGCCAGCAGCGTTGGGACATCAACCGAGACCCAGTACTTC
NA,TRBJ2-1,TRBD2,TRBV7-2,CASSLASGGFEQFF,TGTGCCAGCAGCTTAGCGTCGGGAGGGTTTGAGCAGTTCTTC
NA,TRBJ1-4,TRBD1,TRBV5-5,CASSPTPGQLDEKLFF,TGTGCCAGCAGCCCTACGCCGGGACAGCTAGATGAAAAACTGTTTTTT
NA,TRBJ2-1,NA,TRBV30,CAWSRDSQEQFF,TGTGCCTGGAGTAGGGACTCCCAGGAGCAGTTCTTC
few,TRBJ1-1,NA,TRBV18,CASSPGGLNTEAFF,TGTGCCAGCTCACCGGGAGGCTTGAACACTGAAGCTTTCTTT
NA,TRBJ2-3,TRBD1,TRBV9,CASSAGGKTDTQYF,TGTGCCAGCAGCGCAGGGGGCAAAACAGATACGCAGTATTTT
NA,TRBJ2-5,NA,TRBV29-1,CSVRLVQETQYF,TGCAGCGTTCGACTAGTTCAAGAGACCCAGTACTTC
NA,TRBJ1-3,TRBD1,TRBV11-2,CASSSRTGRSTIYF,TGTGCCAGCAGCTCCCGGACAGGGAGGAGCACCATATATTTT
NA,TRBJ1-2,TRBD1,TRBV28,CARTPTGWSGYTF,TGTGCCAGAACCCCGACAGGGTGGTCTGGCTACACCTTC
NA,TRBJ2-7,TRBD2,TRBV14,CASSPGTSAYEQYF,TGTGCCAGCAGCCCTGGGACTAGCGCCTACGAGCAGTACTTC
NA,TRBJ2-1,NA,TRBV28,CASSLIDEQFF,TGTGCCAGCAGTTTAATCGATGAGCAGTTCTTC
NA,TRBJ2-2,TRBD1,TRBV18,CASSRDSAHTGELFF,TGTGCCAGCTCACGGGACAGCGCACACACCGGGGAGCTGTTTTTT
NA,TRBJ2-6,NA,TRBV24-1,CATSDLASTGANVLTF,TGTGCCACCAGTGATCTAGCATCCACTGGGGCCAACGTCCTGACTTTC
NA,TRBJ1-1,NA,TRBV2,CASSESRLRVNTEAFF,TGTGCCAGCAGTGAATCAAGGCTCAGGGTGAACACTGAAGCTTTCTTT
NA,TRBJ2-3,TRBD2,TRBV9,CASSGEGDTQYF,TGTGCCAGCAGCGGGGAGGGTGATACGCAGTATTTT
NA,TRBJ2-3,TRBD1,TRBV24-1,CATSDGDRASTDTQYF,TGTGCCACCAGTGATGGGGACAGGGCTAGCACAGATACGCAGTATTTT
once,TRBJ1-5,TRBD1,TRBV6-5,CASSSDRGANQPQHF,TGTGCCAGCAGCTCAGACAGGGGGGCGAATCAGCCCCAGCATTTT
NA,TRBJ1-1,TRBD1,TRBV11-2,CASSFPGQGEAFF,TGTGCCAGCAGCTTTCCAGGACAGGGTGAAGCTTTCTTT
NA,TRBJ2-7,NA,TRBV9,CASSDPGEQYF,TGTGCCAGCAGCGATCCGGGCGAGCAGTACTTC
NA,TRBJ1-1,NA,TRBV27,CASSQRTDTEAFF,TGTGCCAGCAGCCAACGGACAGACACTGAAGCTTTCTTT
NA,TRBJ2-7,TRBD1,TRBV15,CATSRARDRGLEQYF,TGTGCCACCAGCAGGGCGAGGGACAGGGGGCTCGAGCAGTACTTC
NA,TRBJ1-5,TRBD1,TRBV19,CASSRTGNNQPQHF,TGTGCCAGTAGTAGGACAGGGAACAATCAGCCCCAGCATTTT
few,TRBJ1-5,NA,TRBV6-6,CASIAGENQPQHF,TGTGCCAGCATAGCAGGGGAAAATCAGCCCCAGCATTTT
NA,TRBJ2-5,NA,TRBV5-6,CASSATGSQETQYF,TGTGCCAGCAGCGCCACAGGGTCCCAAGAGACCCAGTACTTC
NA,TRBJ1-2,TRBD1,TRBV11-2,CASSPDRVYGYTF,TGTGCCAGCAGCCCAGACAGGGTCTATGGCTACACCTTC
NA,TRBJ2-3,TRBD2,TRBV3-1/TRBV3-2,CASSQDGSGDSTDTQYF,TGTGCCAGCAGCCAAGATGGGAGCGGGGATAGCACAGATACGCAGTATTTT
NA,TRBJ2-3,TRBD2,TRBV9,CASSGTSGRRGDTQYF,TGTGCCAGCAGCGGGACTAGCGGGAGGAGGGGAGATACGCAGTATTTT
NA,TRBJ2-7,TRBD2,TRBV7-2,CASSTLGGRASEQYF,TGTGCCAGCAGCACCCTTGGCGGGAGGGCATCCGAGCAGTACTTC
NA,TRBJ1-1,TRBD1,TRBV2,CASSDQGANTEAFF,TGTGCCAGCAGTGATCAGGGGGCGAACACTGAAGCTTTCTTT
NA,TRBJ1-2,NA,TRBV6-5,CASSYSLKGNGYTF,TGTGCCAGCAGTTACTCGCTCAAGGGGAATGGCTACACCTTC
NA,TRBJ1-2,TRBD1,TRBV7-9,CASSLQGGYTF,TGTGCCAGCAGCCTACAGGGGGGCTACACCTTC
once,TRBJ2-2,NA,TRBV7-7,CASSLGVNTGELFF,TGTGCTAGCAGCTTAGGCGTAAATACCGGGGAGCTGTTTTTT
once,TRBJ2-5,TRBD1,TRBV10-2,CASSGGTELQETQYF,TGCGCCAGCAGTGGGGGGACAGAACTCCAAGAGACCCAGTACTTC
NA,TRBJ2-1,NA,TRBV6-7,CASRWQSRLVYNEQFF,TGTGCCAGCAGATGGCAGTCGAGACTTGTCTACAATGAGCAGTTCTTC
NA,TRBJ2-5,NA,TRBV18,CASSPSYRQETQYF,TGTGCCAGCTCACCTAGCTACCGCCAAGAGACCCAGTACTTC
NA,TRBJ2-3,NA,TRBV12-1,CASSLGDDSGNTDTQYF,TGTGCCAGCAGCTTAGGGGATGATAGCGGGAATACAGATACGCAGTATTTT
NA,TRBJ2-5,NA,TRBV5-1,CASGAGAQETQYF,TGCGCCAGCGGCGCAGGGGCTCAAGAGACCCAGTACTTC
NA,TRBJ2-2,NA,TRBV3-1/TRBV3-2,CASSQDPEKLNTGELFF,TGTGCCAGCAGCCAAGACCCGGAGAAATTAAACACCGGGGAGCTGTTTTTT
NA,TRBJ2-5,NA,TRBV10-2,CASSVESTQYF,TGCGCCAGCAGTGTTGAGAGCACCCAGTACTTC
NA,TRBJ1-2,NA,TRBV6-2/TRBV6-3,CASSYEASNFYGYTF,TGTGCCAGCAGTTACGAGGCGAGTAACTTCTATGGCTACACCTTC
NA,TRBJ2-1,TRBD2,TRBV4-3,CASSPGTSGDNEQFF,TGCGCCAGCAGCCCCGGGACTAGCGGGGACAATGAGCAGTTCTTC
NA,TRBJ2-6,NA,TRBV25-1,CASSEYRGTGANVLTF,TGTGCCAGCAGTGAATATCGCGGCACGGGGGCCAACGTCCTGACTTTC
NA,TRBJ1-4,NA,TRBV6-1,CASSEGGLEVWRLFF,TGTGCCAGCAGTGAAGGTGGCCTAGAGGTTTGGAGACTGTTTTTT
few,TRBJ1-6,NA,TRBV15,CATSKGRNSPLHF,TGTGCCACCAGCAAAGGGAGAAACTCACCCCTCCACTTT
NA,TRBJ1-2,TRBD1,TRBV2,CASSTQGARYGYTF,TGTGCCAGCAGTACACAGGGGGCAAGGTATGGCTACACCTTC
NA,TRBJ1-1,TRBD1,TRBV5-3,CAEDGTGVNTEAFF,TGTGCCGAAGACGGGACAGGGGTGAACACTGAAGCTTTCTTT
NA,TRBJ1-1,TRBD1,TRBV27,CASSFIAGGINTEAFF,TGTGCCAGCAGTTTTATCGCAGGGGGTATAAACACTGAAGCTTTCTTT
NA,TRBJ2-3,NA,TRBV5-1,CASSLDAAGVTDTQYF,TGCGCCAGCAGCTTGGACGCAGCGGGCGTCACAGATACGCAGTATTTT
once,TRBJ1-1,NA,TRBV28,CASSSRDTGKAFF,TGTGCCAGCAGTTCACGGGACACGGGGAAAGCTTTCTTT
NA,TRBJ1-1,NA,TRBV18,CASSPPGGRAEAFF,TGTGCCAGCTCACCACCGGGGGGGCGGGCTGAAGCTTTCTTT
NA,TRBJ2-7,TRBD1,TRBV12-3/TRBV12-4,CASLRQGSYEQYF,TGTGCCAGCCTACGACAGGGCTCCTACGAGCAGTACTTC
NA,TRBJ2-1,NA,TRBV5-1,CASSFSVIKSSYNEQFF,TGCGCCAGCAGCTTTTCTGTCATTAAGAGCTCCTACAATGAGCAGTTCTTC
NA,TRBJ2-5,NA,TRBV11-2,CASSLDLRETQYF,TGTGCCAGCAGCTTAGATCTCCGGGAGACCCAGTACTTC
NA,TRBJ2-1,TRBD2,TRBV7-7,CASSLGLAGDEQFF,TGTGCCAGCAGCTTAGGACTAGCGGGAGATGAGCAGTTCTTC
NA,TRBJ2-2,TRBD2,TRBV19,CASSIFGTSGGTGELFF,TGTGCCAGTAGTATATTCGGGACTAGCGGGGGCACCGGGGAGCTGTTTTTT
NA,TRBJ1-2,TRBD1,TRBV19,CASIPGGGYGYTF,TGTGCCAGTATCCCAGGGGGAGGATATGGCTACACCTTC
NA,TRBJ2-3,NA,TRBV6-5,CASRMDSSDTQYF,TGTGCCAGCAGAATGGACAGTTCAGATACGCAGTATTTT